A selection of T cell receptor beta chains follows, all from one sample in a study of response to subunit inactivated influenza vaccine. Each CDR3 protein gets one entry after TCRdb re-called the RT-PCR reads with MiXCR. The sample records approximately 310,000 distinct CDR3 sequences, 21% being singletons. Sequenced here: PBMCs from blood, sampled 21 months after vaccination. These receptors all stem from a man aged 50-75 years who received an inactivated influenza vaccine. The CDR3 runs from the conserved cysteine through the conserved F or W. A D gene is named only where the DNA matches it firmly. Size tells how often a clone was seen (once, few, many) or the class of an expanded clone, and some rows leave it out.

TGTGCCAGCAGCTGGGGGGACAGGGGGACCCACGAGCAGTACTTC,CASSWGDRGTHEQYF,TRBJ2-7,few,TRBD1,TRBV7-8
TGTGCCAGCAGCGTACTGGCCGACAATGAGCAGTTCTTC,CASSVLADNEQFF,TRBJ2-1,NA,NA,TRBV9
TGTGCCAGCAGCCCAGGCGGGACTAGCGTTACCTACGAGCAGTACTTC,CASSPGGTSVTYEQYF,TRBJ2-7,NA,TRBD2,TRBV7-6
TGCGCCAGCAGCTTCAGAGGGAGCGGGGAGCTGTTTTTT,CASSFRGSGELFF,TRBJ2-2,many,NA,TRBV5-1
TGTGCCAGCAGTTTTACCCAAAGGGAGACCCAGTACTTC,CASSFTQRETQYF,TRBJ2-5,many,NA,TRBV12-3/TRBV12-4
TGTGCCAGCAGTTCACTAGCGGGGTCCTACGAGCAGTACTTC,CASSSLAGSYEQYF,TRBJ2-7,NA,TRBD2,TRBV6-2/TRBV6-3
TGCAGCACCCGGACAGGGCAGGTGAACACTGAAGCTTTCTTT,CSTRTGQVNTEAFF,TRBJ1-1,many,TRBD1,TRBV29-1
TGCGCCAGCAGCCCCAGACAGGGTCGGAATGAAAAACTGTTTTTT,CASSPRQGRNEKLFF,TRBJ1-4,many,TRBD1,TRBV4-1
TGTGCCAGCAGCCAGCTGACAGGCTATGGCTACACCTTC,CASSQLTGYGYTF,TRBJ1-2,many,NA,TRBV3-1
TGCGCCAGCAGCCTCACAGGGGTAGCTGAAGCTTTCTTT,CASSLTGVAEAFF,TRBJ1-1,many,TRBD1,TRBV4-1
TGTGCCAGCAGCCCTTACAGTTTCATGAACACTGAAGCTTTCTTT,CASSPYSFMNTEAFF,TRBJ1-1,NA,NA,TRBV7-2
TGTGCCAGCAGCCAGGGGGCTAGCATCACCGGGGAGCTGTTTTTT,CASSQGASITGELFF,TRBJ2-2,NA,NA,TRBV4-2
TGTGCCAGCTCACCACCTTTCACAGGTTGGAATGAGCAGTTCTTC,CASSPPFTGWNEQFF,TRBJ2-1,many,NA,TRBV18
TGTGCCAGCAGCTTACAGGGGGCTGGAAACATTCAGTACTTC,CASSLQGAGNIQYF,TRBJ2-4,once,TRBD1,TRBV7-2
TGCGCCAGCATGAGGCAGGGGGGGACCTACAATGAGCAGTTCTTC,CASMRQGGTYNEQFF,TRBJ2-1,once,NA,TRBV10-2
TGTGCCAGCAGCAAAGGGATTGACAGGGGGCTTTTGGGAAACACCATATATTTT,CASSKGIDRGLLGNTIYF,TRBJ1-3,once,TRBD1,TRBV11-1
TGTGCCACCAGTCACGCGGGGGGGAAGAATGAGCAGTTCTTC,CATSHAGGKNEQFF,TRBJ2-1,few,TRBD2,TRBV24-1
TGTGCCAGCAGCCAAGATCGCCTAGCGGCCTACAATGAGCAGTTCTTC,CASSQDRLAAYNEQFF,TRBJ2-1,few,TRBD2,TRBV14
TGTGCCAGCAGTTACCCGGACGGCTACGTCTACGAGCAGTACTTC,CASSYPDGYVYEQYF,TRBJ2-7,NA,NA,TRBV12-3/TRBV12-4
TGCAGCGTTGATGGGCAGGCCTTCTACAATGAGCAGTTCTTC,CSVDGQAFYNEQFF,TRBJ2-1,NA,NA,TRBV29-1
TGTGCCAGTTGGGGAAGGACGGGGTCCTCTGGAAACACCATATATTTT,CASWGRTGSSGNTIYF,TRBJ1-3,few,NA,TRBV12-3/TRBV12-4
TGCAGCGTTTGGGGACATAGGCAAGAGACCCAGTACTTC,CSVWGHRQETQYF,TRBJ2-5,NA,NA,TRBV29-1
TGTGCCAGCAGAAACAGGGGAACCCCTGAAGCTTTCTTT,CASRNRGTPEAFF,TRBJ1-1,few,TRBD1,TRBV28
TGTGCCAGCACCCAGCTACTAGCGGTCACCGGGGAGCTGTTTTTT,CASTQLLAVTGELFF,TRBJ2-2,few,TRBD2,TRBV28
TGCAGTGCTAGCACCGCCACAGGGGGCAATTCACCCCTCCACTTT,CSASTATGGNSPLHF,TRBJ1-6,NA,TRBD1,TRBV20-1
TGCGCCAGCCTTAGCGGGGGGGCCCCCGGGGAGCTGTTTTTT,CASLSGGAPGELFF,TRBJ2-2,once,TRBD2,TRBV10-2
TGTGCCAGCAGTGATCAGACCGGGACTCTGGGAGCCGGTCGGTATTTT,CASSDQTGTLGAGRYF,TRBJ2-3,NA,NA,TRBV25-1
TGTGCCAGCAGCTTAGCGCGAGGTACACACCGGAACTATGGCTACACCTTC,CASSLARGTHRNYGYTF,TRBJ1-2,few,NA,TRBV7-2
TGTGCCAGCAGCCAAGATTCAGGGCGGGGCGAGCAGTTCTTC,CASSQDSGRGEQFF,TRBJ2-1,few,NA,TRBV4-2
TGTGCCAGCTCACCAGATACGGATGGCTACACCTTC,CASSPDTDGYTF,TRBJ1-2,NA,NA,TRBV18
TGCAGTGCTAGGGCTAGCCTCCGTGAGCAGTTCTTC,CSARASLREQFF,TRBJ2-1,few,NA,TRBV20-1
TGCAGTGCCACGACTAGCGTACACTCCTACGAGCAGTACTTC,CSATTSVHSYEQYF,TRBJ2-7,NA,TRBD2,TRBV20-1
TGCAGTGCTAGAGAAGACTCCCTCGGTAATGAGCAGTTCTTC,CSAREDSLGNEQFF,TRBJ2-1,NA,NA,TRBV20-1
TGTGCCAGCAACGATGGCCCCAGCTCCTACAATGAGCAGTTCTTC,CASNDGPSSYNEQFF,TRBJ2-1,few,NA,TRBV6-2/TRBV6-3
TGTGCCAGCAGTTACTACCGGGACCAAGAGACCCAGTACTTC,CASSYYRDQETQYF,TRBJ2-5,NA,NA,TRBV6-2/TRBV6-3
TGTGCCAGCAGTTTGAGGGCAGTCAGCACAGATACGCAGTATTTT,CASSLRAVSTDTQYF,TRBJ2-3,NA,NA,TRBV12-3/TRBV12-4
TGCGCCAGCAGGGACGGAGCGAACACTGAAGCTTTCTTT,CASRDGANTEAFF,TRBJ1-1,many,NA,TRBV5-1
TGTGCCAGCAGTTACGGAGGGGGGGCAGGGGGCTACACCTTC,CASSYGGGAGGYTF,TRBJ1-2,few,NA,TRBV6-5
TGTGCCACCAGCAGAGTCAGGTTTAGCACAGATACGCAGTATTTT,CATSRVRFSTDTQYF,TRBJ2-3,many,NA,TRBV15
TGCGCCAGCAGCCTGATCAGGGCTATGAGCTCTGGGGCCAACGTCCTGACTTTC,CASSLIRAMSSGANVLTF,TRBJ2-6,NA,NA,TRBV4-3
TGCGCCAGCAGCTTGGGGTCATGGACTAATGAAAAACTGTTTTTT,CASSLGSWTNEKLFF,TRBJ1-4,few,NA,TRBV5-1
TGTGCAAGCACTAGGTCTAGCACAGATACGCAGTATTTT,CASTRSSTDTQYF,TRBJ2-3,few,NA,TRBV6-1
TGTGCCAGCAGTTTAGGCAGGGGAAGGACTGAAGCTTTCTTT,CASSLGRGRTEAFF,TRBJ1-1,NA,NA,TRBV27